Within the sample, the clone carrying this TCR beta chain is medium-sized. The sort gate was single viable CD3+CD4+CD8-CD45RO+ cells for memory CD4+ T cells. CMV serostatus came from serum IgG against pp150, pp28, p38, p52. After thawing, CD4+ T cells were positively selected. The data were taken from a study of memory CD4+ T cells and cytomegalovirus serostatus. Per the original data handling: Out-of-frame sequences were removed, leaving some 2 million distinct TCRbeta sequences. Generated by immunoSEQ multiplex PCR, the TCRdb table keeps only in-frame clones and is missing some. That table is the source of V, J and clone size, and D and trimming were worked out from the DNA. This sample has around 45,000 clones, with roughly four fifths found just once. Trimming took 4 bases from V and 6 from J; bases not matched to a gene: 9. In germline, CDR1 is MNHNS, CDR2 SASEGT. This CDR3 is 15 amino acids long.

Sequencing was carried out using memory CD4+ T cells from blood. The receptor was derived from an adult in good health and CMV-seropositive. The rearrangement joins TRBV6-1 to TRBJ1-2; 9 nucleotides align to TRBD1. This CDR3 is CASSVGTGNWHGYTF. The CDR3 region has the DNA TGTGCCAGCAGTGTCGGGACAGGGAATTGGCATGGCTACACCTTC.